Described below is a single T cell receptor beta chain sequence and its context. Its antigen is unidentified. In the PCR, 60 Vbeta and 13 Jbeta primers were used. TCRdb's copy holds only in-frame clones and misses some; the assay was immunoSEQ multiplex PCR. The sample shows approximately 170,000 clones, more than 65% of them seen only once. This specimen comes from a study of cytomegalovirus exposure and HLA in healthy donors. Study at large: The Caucasian-associated ancestry cluster contained approximately 81% of the 398 genotyped donors.

The V gene lost 1 base and the J gene lost 1 base, with 14 bases spanning the gap. Germline CDR1 SGHRS, CDR2 YFSETQ. CDR3 length: 16 residues. Overall study findings and caveats: Across HLA loci, a later analysis found differing TCR association rates, with DRB1 most and HLA-C fewest. Overall, roughly 170 TCR beta chains were annotated as cytomegalovirus-associated. Some public TCRs appeared in many individuals, while most sequences were rare.

The sequenced sample consisted of PBMCs. The source is a middle-aged man in good health and CMV-seropositive. V usage is TRBV5-1 and J usage is TRBJ2-5; the D gene is possibly TRBD2 (6 bases). CDR3: CASSLLGRGTQETQYF. The CDR3 DNA follows: TGCGCCAGCAGCTTGCTTGGGCGGGGTACCCAAGAGACCCAGTACTTC.